These 5 T cell receptor beta chains were all obtained from the same sample, sequenced in a study of cytomegalovirus exposure and HLA in healthy donors. The PCR contained 60 Vbeta and 13 Jbeta primers. Measured with immunoSEQ multiplex PCR; TCRdb has only the in-frame clones, and not every one. The table shows more than 80,000 clones, with around 64% occurring only once. The sequencing sample was made of PBMCs. These receptors were obtained from a man aged 55 to 70 in good health and CMV-seronegative.

The rearrangement links TRBV6-1 to TRBJ1-5; 8 nucleotides agree with TRBD1. Germline values: CDR1 MNHNS, CDR2 SASEGT. V gave up 7 bases and J gave up 2 bases; unmatched junction bases: 4. The CDR3 length is 14 residues. The DNA for the CDR3 is TGTGCCAGCATCTTGGACAGGGGCAATCAGCCCCAGCATTTT. It is translated as CASILDRGNQPQHF.

The chain uses TRBV28 and TRBJ1-5, with D possibly being TRBD1 (5 bases). CDR1 is MDHEN and CDR2 is SYDVKM in the germline V gene. V was trimmed by 1 base and J by 2 bases, leaving 27 bases between them. The CDR3 is 21 amino acids. The CDR3 spells CASSLFDGRQRERYGNQPQHF. CDR3 DNA: TGTGCCAGCAGTTTATTCGACGGGAGACAGAGAGAACGGTATGGCAATCAGCCCCAGCATTTT. Full variable domain (rest looked up from reference TRBV28 and TRBJ1-5): DVKVTQSSRYLVKRTGEKVFLECVQDMDHENMFWYRQDPGLGLRLIYFSYDVKMKEKGDIPEGYSVSREKKERFSLILESASTNQTSMYLCASSLFDGRQRERYGNQPQHFGDGTRLSIL.

V is TRBV29-1 and J is TRBJ2-5; TRBD2 matches 7 bases. Germline CDR1 is SQVTM and CDR2 is ANQGSEA. CDR3 size: 14 residues. V was pared by 8 bases and J by 1 base, with 10 bases of the junction left unmatched. The CDR3 DNA sequence: TGCAGCTACCCTCTCGGGGGGTTCCAAGAGACCCAGTACTTC. Protein product: CSYPLGGFQETQYF.

At least ten counts were recorded for this clone. The chain employs TRBV2 and TRBJ1-2, with 10 nucleotides matching TRBD1. CDR3 length: 14 amino acids. Trimming at V came to 9 bases and at J to 1 base, leaving 5 bases not matched to a gene. Germline loops: CDR1 SNHLY, CDR2 FYNNEI. The CDR3 coding sequence is TGTGCCAGACGTGGGACAGGGGTTAACTATGGCTACACCTTC. Protein: CARRGTGVNYGYTF.

The rearrangement joins TRBV5-1 to TRBJ2-5; D gene unclear. Trimming shortened V by 0 bases and J by 5 bases, and 17 bases separated the two germline ends. The CDR3 is 16 residues long. The germline CDR1 and CDR2 sequences are SGHRS and YFSETQ. This CDR3 is CASSLVGSTPGETQYF. The CDR3, as DNA: TGCGCCAGCAGCTTGGTAGGATCCACCCCCGGGGAGACCCAGTACTTC.